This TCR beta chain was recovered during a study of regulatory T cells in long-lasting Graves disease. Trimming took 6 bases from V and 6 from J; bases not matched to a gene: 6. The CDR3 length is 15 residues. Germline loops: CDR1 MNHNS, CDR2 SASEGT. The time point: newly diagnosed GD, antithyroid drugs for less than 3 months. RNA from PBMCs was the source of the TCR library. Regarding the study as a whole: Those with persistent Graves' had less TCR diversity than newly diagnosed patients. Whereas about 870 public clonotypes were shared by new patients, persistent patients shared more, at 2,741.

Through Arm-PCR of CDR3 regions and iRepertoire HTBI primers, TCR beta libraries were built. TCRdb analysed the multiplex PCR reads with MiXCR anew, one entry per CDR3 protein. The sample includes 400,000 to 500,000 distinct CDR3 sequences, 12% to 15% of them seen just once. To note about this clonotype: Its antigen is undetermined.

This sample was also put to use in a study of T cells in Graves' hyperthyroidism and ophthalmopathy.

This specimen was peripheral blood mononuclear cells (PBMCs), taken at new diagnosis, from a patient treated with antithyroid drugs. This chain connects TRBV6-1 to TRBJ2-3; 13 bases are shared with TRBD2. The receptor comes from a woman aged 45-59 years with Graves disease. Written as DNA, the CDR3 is TGTGCCAGCAGCCGGACTAGCGGGGGTGTCGATACGCAGTATTTT. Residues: CASSRTSGGVDTQYF.